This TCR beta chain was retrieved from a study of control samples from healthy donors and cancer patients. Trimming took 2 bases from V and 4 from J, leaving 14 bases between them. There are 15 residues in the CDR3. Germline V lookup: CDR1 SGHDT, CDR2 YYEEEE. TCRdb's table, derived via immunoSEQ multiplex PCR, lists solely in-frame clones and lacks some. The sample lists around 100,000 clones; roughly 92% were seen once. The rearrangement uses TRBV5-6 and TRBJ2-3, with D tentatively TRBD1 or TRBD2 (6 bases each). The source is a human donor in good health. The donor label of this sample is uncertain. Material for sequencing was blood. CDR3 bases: TGTGCCAGCAGCTTTTACCCAGGGGAGGCAGATACGCAGTATTTT. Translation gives CASSFYPGEADTQYF.